The rows below give T cell receptor beta chains drawn from one sample of a study of OX40 agonist ivuxolimab in advanced cancers. TCRdb's table, derived via immunoSEQ multiplex PCR, lists solely in-frame clones and lacks some. Of almost 50,000 clones in the sample, around 84% were seen once. Sequencing was performed on CD4+ or CD8+ T cells sorted from blood, taken in a trial of the OX40 agonist ivuxolimab. Source of these receptors: an adult with an advanced solid tumor such as melanoma, head and neck, liver or kidney cancer. CDR3s include the opening cysteine and the closing phenylalanine or tryptophan. Fields, in order: V gene, J gene, D gene, clone size, CDR3 DNA, CDR3 protein. D genes are given only for firm matches. Clone size, where shown, is once, few, many, or a class for clones that have expanded.

V gene: TRBV6-1; J gene: TRBJ2-3; D gene: TRBD2; clone size: -; CDR3 DNA: TGTGCCAGCAGTGCTAGGGACTACTCCGATACGCAGTATTTT; CDR3 protein: CASSARDYSDTQYF
V gene: TRBV7-3; J gene: TRBJ2-2; D gene: -; clone size: -; CDR3 DNA: TGTGCCAGCAGCTTAAGTGGGAGCCAGGCCGGGGAGCTGTTTTTT; CDR3 protein: CASSLSGSQAGELFF
V gene: TRBV10-3; J gene: TRBJ1-3; D gene: -; clone size: -; CDR3 DNA: TGTGCCATCAGTGCGGGGGACGGAAACACCATATATTTT; CDR3 protein: CAISAGDGNTIYF
V gene: TRBV5-4; J gene: TRBJ2-3; D gene: TRBD2; clone size: -; CDR3 DNA: TGTGCCAGCAGCGGGCGGGGGGATACGCAGTATTTT; CDR3 protein: CASSGRGDTQYF
V gene: TRBV28; J gene: TRBJ2-7; D gene: TRBD2; clone size: -; CDR3 DNA: TGTGCCAGCAGTCTCCCCCTGGGTAGCGGGAGCTCCTACGAGCAGTACTTC; CDR3 protein: CASSLPLGSGSSYEQYF
V gene: TRBV6-7; J gene: TRBJ2-5; D gene: -; clone size: -; CDR3 DNA: TGTGCCAGCAGAGTATCGTACACAGGGAACTCGACCCAGTACTTC; CDR3 protein: CASRVSYTGNSTQYF
V gene: TRBV7-2; J gene: TRBJ2-2; D gene: -; clone size: -; CDR3 DNA: TGTGCCAGCAGCTTAGGAGCAGGGAACACCGGGGAGCTGTTTTTT; CDR3 protein: CASSLGAGNTGELFF
V gene: TRBV7-2; J gene: TRBJ1-1; D gene: -; clone size: once; CDR3 DNA: TGTGCCAGCAGCTCACCAAATTGGGGCCAAGCTTTCTTT; CDR3 protein: CASSSPNWGQAFF
V gene: TRBV28; J gene: TRBJ2-7; D gene: TRBD1; clone size: -; CDR3 DNA: TGTGCCAGCAGATCAGGGGGCTACGAGCAGTACTTC; CDR3 protein: CASRSGGYEQYF
V gene: TRBV5-6; J gene: TRBJ2-4; D gene: TRBD1; clone size: once; CDR3 DNA: TGTGCCAGCAGCCAATTCCCAGGGGGCATATCCAAAAACATTCAGTACTTC; CDR3 protein: CASSQFPGGISKNIQYF
V gene: TRBV10-2; J gene: TRBJ2-1; D gene: TRBD2; clone size: -; CDR3 DNA: TGCGCCAGCAGTGAACGTAGCGGGAGGTACAATGAGCAGTTCTTC; CDR3 protein: CASSERSGRYNEQFF
V gene: TRBV27; J gene: TRBJ2-5; D gene: TRBD2; clone size: few; CDR3 DNA: TGTGCCAGCAGCCAGACTAGCGGGAGATTTGAGACCCAGTACTTC; CDR3 protein: CASSQTSGRFETQYF
V gene: TRBV5-6; J gene: TRBJ1-2; D gene: -; clone size: -; CDR3 DNA: TGTGCCAGCAGCTTGGGGGGGCATGGCTACACCTTC; CDR3 protein: CASSLGGHGYTF
V gene: TRBV29-1; J gene: TRBJ2-7; D gene: -; clone size: few; CDR3 DNA: TGCAGCGTTGAGGCGGCAGGGGCAGAATACGAGCAGTACTTC; CDR3 protein: CSVEAAGAEYEQYF
V gene: TRBV9; J gene: TRBJ2-7; D gene: -; clone size: -; CDR3 DNA: TGTGCCAGCAGTGGGGGGGACACCGACTACGAGCAGTACTTC; CDR3 protein: CASSGGDTDYEQYF
V gene: TRBV21-1; J gene: TRBJ2-1; D gene: -; clone size: -; CDR3 DNA: TGTGCCAGCATCCCGGGACTAGCGGGGAGCTCCTACAATGAGCAGTTCTTC; CDR3 protein: CASIPGLAGSSYNEQFF
V gene: TRBV28; J gene: TRBJ2-3; D gene: TRBD2; clone size: -; CDR3 DNA: TGTGCCAGCAGTCCAGGGACTAGCGGGCGGGGCACAGATACGCAGTATTTT; CDR3 protein: CASSPGTSGRGTDTQYF
V gene: TRBV10-3; J gene: TRBJ2-5; D gene: -; clone size: -; CDR3 DNA: TGTGCCACTCGGGGCGGGACGTACCAAGAGACCCAGTACTTC; CDR3 protein: CATRGGTYQETQYF
V gene: TRBV27; J gene: TRBJ1-2; D gene: -; clone size: -; CDR3 DNA: TGTGCCAGCAGTTTAAGGGGGGATAAGTATGGCTACACCTTC; CDR3 protein: CASSLRGDKYGYTF
V gene: TRBV6-5; J gene: TRBJ2-7; D gene: -; clone size: -; CDR3 DNA: TGTGCCAGCACCCCCCCGGGCCGCTCCTACGAGCAGTACTTC; CDR3 protein: CASTPPGRSYEQYF
V gene: TRBV27; J gene: TRBJ2-7; D gene: TRBD2; clone size: -; CDR3 DNA: TGTGCCAGCAGTCCCTTAGCGGGAGTAACCCCCAAGAGCTACGAGCAGTACTTC; CDR3 protein: CASSPLAGVTPKSYEQYF
V gene: TRBV7-2; J gene: TRBJ2-5; D gene: -; clone size: -; CDR3 DNA: TGTGCCAGCAGCGGGGGCCAGCGAGAGACCCAGTACTTC; CDR3 protein: CASSGGQRETQYF
V gene: TRBV5-8; J gene: TRBJ1-3; D gene: -; clone size: -; CDR3 DNA: TGTGCCAGCAGCTTGCTCCGTGGAAACACCATATATTTT; CDR3 protein: CASSLLRGNTIYF
V gene: TRBV18; J gene: TRBJ1-1; D gene: TRBD1; clone size: few; CDR3 DNA: TGTGCCAGCTCCCCTGGCACAGGGGGCAAGGCTGAAGCTTTCTTT; CDR3 protein: CASSPGTGGKAEAFF
V gene: TRBV11-1; J gene: TRBJ1-1; D gene: -; clone size: few; CDR3 DNA: TGTGCCAGCAGCTTAGGACAGATCATGAACACTGAAGCTTTCTTT; CDR3 protein: CASSLGQIMNTEAFF
V gene: TRBV11-2; J gene: TRBJ2-1; D gene: -; clone size: few; CDR3 DNA: TGTGCCAGCAGCTCAACAGGGTACGATGAGCAGTTCTTC; CDR3 protein: CASSSTGYDEQFF
V gene: TRBV7-9; J gene: TRBJ1-4; D gene: -; clone size: -; CDR3 DNA: TGTGCCAGCAGACCAACAGGGCGATTCGAAAAACTGTTTTTT; CDR3 protein: CASRPTGRFEKLFF
V gene: TRBV2; J gene: TRBJ2-1; D gene: -; clone size: -; CDR3 DNA: TGTGCCAGCATTCCCCGGGCACTCTACAATGAGCAGTTCTTC; CDR3 protein: CASIPRALYNEQFF